These 28 T cell receptor beta chains came from one sample sequenced in a study of T cell repertoires in cytomegalovirus infection. These TCRs are of unknown antigen specificity. TCRdb re-analysed the reads in MiXCR, keeping a single row per CDR3 protein. The sample includes around 500,000 distinct CDR3 sequences, 40% to 50% of them seen just once. Material: cultured PBMCs, obtained from culture after CMV antigen stimulation. These receptors were taken from a human donor in good health (CMV status not recorded). Some clones in this sample may be carry-over from other donors' samples.

This clonotype came up a few times. The V call is TRBV7-2, the J call TRBJ2-1; the match to TRBD2 covers 13 bases. The CDR3 spans 15 residues. The V gene end was trimmed by 2 bases and the J gene end by 7 bases; junction bases not matched to a gene: 2. Germline V CDR1 and CDR2: SGHTA, FQGNSA. DNA for the CDR3: TGTGCCAGCAGCTTACGGGGACTAGCGGGAAATGAGCAGTTCTTC. Encoded protein: CASSLRGLAGNEQFF.

In this sample, this clonotype turned up a few times. The chain links TRBV6-2 or TRBV6-3 to TRBJ2-3; the match to TRBD2 covers 12 bases. V lost 3 bases and J lost 3; bases outside the gene matches: 10. The germline gives CDR1 MNHEY, CDR2 SVGEGT. This CDR3 is 18 amino acids long. The CDR3 is CASSYTRLAGVLTDTQYF. The CDR3 DNA reads TGTGCCAGCAGTTATACCAGACTAGCGGGAGTCCTGACAGATACGCAGTATTTT.

V usage is TRBV12-3 or TRBV12-4 and J usage is TRBJ1-6; D not certain. V shed 10 bases and J shed 8 bases, with 12 bases lying between them. The CDR3 has 12 residues. CDR3 residues: CATHARYSPLHF. The DNA of the CDR3 is TGTGCCACCCACGCTCGATATTCACCCCTCCACTTT.

This rearrangement joins TRBV6-2 or TRBV6-3 to TRBJ2-5, with a tentative D call TRBD2 (6 bases). CDR1 and CDR2 from the germline V gene are MNHEY and SVGEGT. The V end was cut by 10 bases, the J end by 4 bases, with 19 bases between. The CDR3 spans 14 residues. CDR3 bases: TGTGCCACCGCGGGGATCCGAAGAGGAGAGACCCAGTACTTC. Its translation: CATAGIRRGETQYF.

This clonotype was seen just once. This sequence may be a read error, since a much larger clone differs from it by one base. The chain has TRBV28 and TRBJ1-3; no definite D call. The V end lost 7 bases, the J end lost 1 base, and 14 bases lay between the germline ends. Germline V CDR1 and CDR2: MDHEN, SYDVKM. CDR3 length: 15 amino acids. As DNA, the CDR3 is TGTGCCAGCAATCCCCCGGGGAGGTCTGGAAACACCATATATTTT. It translates to CASNPPGRSGNTIYF.

The rearrangement joins TRBV7-6 to TRBJ1-2, with D unclear. V dropped 0 bases and J dropped 4 bases, with 6 bases sitting between them. Germline V lookup: CDR1 SGHVS, CDR2 FNYEAQ. The CDR3 extends over 13 amino acids. In nucleotides, the CDR3 is TGTGCCAGCAGCTTAGCAGTTTCCTATGGCTACACCTTC. Its translation: CASSLAVSYGYTF.

J is TRBJ1-1 and V is TRBV5-1, with D unclear. Per the germline V gene, CDR1 is SGHRS and CDR2 is YFSETQ. V was clipped by 2 bases and J by 4 bases, with 21 bases between them. This CDR3 contains 17 residues. The CDR3 DNA sequence: TGCGCCAGCAGCTTCGAGGACTCCCACACGGTGGCCACTGAAGCTTTCTTT. Its protein is CASSFEDSHTVATEAFF.

This chain connects TRBV5-4 to TRBJ2-3; 14 bases align to TRBD2. The trim removed 4 bases at V and 3 bases at J, leaving 4 bases unmatched. The CDR3 totals 16 residues. Germline V gene lookup returns CDR1 SGHNT and CDR2 YYREEE (reference sequence). The chain's CDR3 is CASSRRLAGGTDTQYF. CDR3 nucleotide sequence: TGTGCCAGCAGCCGTCGACTAGCGGGGGGGACAGATACGCAGTATTTT. Full variable domain (rest looked up from reference TRBV5-4 and TRBJ2-3): ETGVTQSPTHLIKTRGQQVTLRCSSQSGHNTVSWYQQALGQGPQFIFQYYREEENGRGNFPPRFSGLQFPNYSSELNVNALELDDSALYLCASSRRLAGGTDTQYFGPGTRLTVL.

The chain recombines TRBV7-4 with TRBJ2-7, with D perhaps TRBD2 (6 bases). Germline V lookup: CDR1 SGHVT, CDR2 SQSDAQ. Trimming stripped 4 bases from V and 7 bases from J, with 20 bases between. The CDR3 sequence is 15 residues long. CDR3 in DNA: TGTGCCAGCAGCTGGACCTCGGGACTCGCCCCAGAGCAGTACTTC. This translates into CASSWTSGLAPEQYF.

This clonotype was seen more than once but under ten times. The V call is TRBV7-2, the J call TRBJ2-3; D might be TRBD1 (6 bases). In germline, CDR1 is SGHTA, CDR2 FQGNSA. V lost 2 bases to trimming and J lost 6 bases, with 21 bases between them. This CDR3 is built from 17 residues. The CDR3 DNA follows: TGTGCCAGCAGCTTATGGGGGCTGGGCGTTGTGGAGGATACGCAGTATTTT. It is translated as CASSLWGLGVVEDTQYF.

With regard to this clonotype: Its ends do not fully match the called genes, so a read error is possible. The genes are TRBV29-1 and TRBJ2-5; D may be TRBD1 (6 bases). Per germline, CDR1 SQVTM and CDR2 ANQGSEA. The CDR3 has 11 residues. This CDR3 reads CSVEVLGTPHF. CDR3 in DNA: TGCAGCGTTGAAGTCCTAGGGACACCCCACTTC.

V and J are TRBV7-2 and TRBJ2-7; 11 positions agree with TRBD2. The CDR3 totals 15 residues. V dropped 2 bases and J dropped 6; count of bases not matched to a gene: 6. Per germline, CDR1 SGHTA and CDR2 FQGNSA. The CDR3 loop is CASSLFSGGAGEQYF. In nucleotides, the CDR3 is TGTGCCAGCAGCTTATTTAGCGGGGGGGCGGGCGAGCAGTACTTC. The variable domain in full, with the rest retrieved from reference TRBV7-2 and TRBJ2-7, is GAGVSQSPSNKVTEKGKDVELRCDPISGHTALYWYRQSLGQGLEFLIYFQGNSAPDKSGLPSDRFSAERTGGSVSTLTIQRTQQEDSAVYLCASSLFSGGAGEQYFGPGTRLTVT.

This clonotype came up a few times. The CDR3 bases are TGCAGTGCTAGAGATACTAGCGGGAGGGCCTACGAGCAGTACTTC. Its translation is CSARDTSGRAYEQYF. V usage is TRBV20-1 and J usage is TRBJ2-7, with 13 positions matching TRBD2. J was trimmed by 2 bases and V by 0 bases; bases with no gene match: 1. The CDR3 totals 15 residues. Germline CDR1 reads DFQATT; CDR2 reads SNEGSKA (reference sequence).

The V and J genes are TRBV7-2 and TRBJ2-3; no firm D call. The ends were cut back, 3 bases at V and 7 bases at J, with 14 bases in the middle. CDR1 SGHTA and CDR2 FQGNSA come from the germline V gene. The CDR3 is 14 amino acids. This chain's CDR3 is CASSLGGTINTQYF. CDR3 coding DNA: TGTGCCAGCAGCTTGGGCGGAACGATTAATACGCAGTATTTT.

The chain recombines TRBV7-2 with TRBJ2-4, with D maybe TRBD2 (5 bases). Trimming removed 1 base from V and 1 base from J, with 11 bases in between. Germline-derived CDR1 and CDR2 are SGHTA and FQGNSA. The CDR3 covers 16 residues. CDR3 bases: TGTGCCAGCAGCTTAGAGTCTAGCCGTGCCAAAAACATTCAGTACTTC. Translated: CASSLESSRAKNIQYF.

The V and J genes are TRBV20-1 and TRBJ1-2; tentatively, D is TRBD1 (5 bases). This CDR3 region has 11 residues. The germline V gene has CDR1 DFQATT and CDR2 SNEGSKA (reference sequence). Deletions cut 6 bases from V and 5 bases from J, with 10 bases between. The CDR3 loop reads CSAWEGYGYTF. CDR3 in DNA: TGCAGTGCCTGGGAGGGGTATGGCTACACCTTC.

The gene calls are TRBV5-1 and TRBJ2-7, with 11 bases matching TRBD1. This CDR3 contains 14 residues. CDR1 is SGHRS, CDR2 YFSETQ, per germline. J gave up 2 bases and V 4 bases, and 2 bases lay outside the gene matches. The CDR3 sequence: CASSGGQGAYEQYF. The CDR3 nucleotides read TGCGCCAGCAGCGGGGGACAGGGGGCCTACGAGCAGTACTTC. Looking up the rest from reference TRBV5-1 and TRBJ2-7 gives the full variable domain: KAGVTQTPRYLIKTRGQQVTLSCSPISGHRSVSWYQQTPGQGLQFLFEYFSETQRNKGNFPGRFSGRQFSNSRSEMNVSTLELGDSALYLCASSGGQGAYEQYFGPGTRLTVT.

The chain couples TRBV20-1 to TRBJ1-6; tentatively, D is TRBD1 (5 bases). Germline values: CDR1 DFQATT, CDR2 SNEGSKA (reference sequence). The CDR3 has 17 residues. Trimming shortened V by 3 bases and J by 0 bases, and 15 bases separated the two germline ends. The CDR3 region has the DNA TGCAGTGCTAGTTTCGACAGCCTCAGCTCCTATAATTCACCCCTCCACTTT. This sequence encodes CSASFDSLSSYNSPLHF.

This rearrangement joins TRBV12-3 or TRBV12-4 to TRBJ2-1; possibly TRBD2 for D (5 bases). The CDR3 is 10 residues long. The V end was cut by 5 bases, the J end by 12 bases, with 8 bases between. The CDR3 DNA reads as TGTGCCAGCAGTGCCGGGGTGCAGTTCTTC. This encodes CASSAGVQFF.

This clonotype has more than one count but fewer than ten. The chain couples TRBV20-1 to TRBJ2-3; 9 bases agree with TRBD2. The CDR3 is 17 residues long. The trim removed 3 bases at V and 1 base at J, leaving 11 bases unmatched. Germline V gene sequence: CDR1 DFQATT, CDR2 SNEGSKA (reference sequence). For the CDR3, the DNA is TGCAGTGCTAGCCATCGGACTAGCGTCGAAGGCACAGATACGCAGTATTTT. Translated: CSASHRTSVEGTDTQYF.

The sample holds a few counts of this clonotype. This sequence joins TRBV7-9 and TRBJ2-5, with 14 bases lining up with TRBD2. V trimming: 2 bases; J trimming: 4 bases; junction bases outside the gene matches: 15. Germline V CDR1 and CDR2: SEHNR, FQNEAQ (reference sequence). This CDR3 has 20 amino acids. The CDR3, as DNA: TGTGCCAGCAGCTTATGGAGTGGGACTAGCGGGAGAAGCTCTTCAGAGACCCAGTACTTC. Protein sequence: CASSLWSGTSGRSSSETQYF. The complete variable domain, with remaining parts taken from reference TRBV7-9 and TRBJ2-5, reads DTGVSQNPRHKITKRGQNVTFRCDPISEHNRLYWYRQTLGQGPEFLTYFQNEAQLEKSRLLSDRFSAERPKGSFSTLEIQRTEQGDSAMYLCASSLWSGTSGRSSSETQYFGPGTRLLVL.

This clonotype has a handful of counts. The chain has TRBV27 and TRBJ2-1; D is perhaps TRBD2 (6 bases). Deletions cut 3 bases from V and 4 bases from J, with 19 bases between. The CDR3 runs 17 residues. In germline, CDR1 is MNHEY, CDR2 SMNVEV (reference sequence). The chain's CDR3 is CASSLGEAGTLYNEQFF. CDR3 in DNA: TGTGCCAGCAGTTTGGGGGAGGCAGGTACCCTTTACAATGAGCAGTTCTTC.

V is TRBV24-1 and J is TRBJ2-2, with no clear D. The CDR3 loop spans 15 amino acids. Deletions cut 4 bases from V and 4 bases from J, with 12 bases between. CDR1 is KGHDR and CDR2 is SFDVKD in the germline V gene. The CDR3 coding sequence is TGTGCCACCAGTGACACCGGAGTGAGCACCGGGGAGCTGTTTTTT. Translated: CATSDTGVSTGELFF.

The CDR3 loop is CAIGAGGRSEQFF. The CDR3 region has the DNA TGTGCCATCGGGGCCGGTGGGAGGAGTGAGCAGTTCTTC. The J gene is TRBJ2-1, the V gene TRBV10-3; maybe TRBD2 (6 bases). The V gene's germline CDR1 is ENHRY and CDR2 SYGVKD. V dropped 8 bases and J dropped 9 bases, with 17 bases sitting between them. The CDR3 is made up of 13 amino acids.

The gene calls are TRBV30 and TRBJ1-5, with TRBD1 identical over 7 bases. V gave up 1 base and J gave up 6 bases; unmatched junction bases: 9. Germline V gene data show CDR1 as GTSNPN and CDR2 as SVGIG (reference sequence). This CDR3 spans 15 amino acids. This CDR3 reads CAWSAKQGLGQPQHF. CDR3 coding DNA: TGTGCCTGGAGTGCAAAACAGGGGCTGGGTCAGCCCCAGCATTTT.

This clonotype showed up just a few times. In nucleotides, the CDR3 is TGTGCCAGCAGTCAAAGGGCTAGCGCAGGCACCGGGGAGCTGTTTTTT. This translates into CASSQRASAGTGELFF. The chain combines TRBV6-1 with TRBJ2-2; D perhaps matches TRBD2 (6 bases). Looked up from germline, CDR1 is MNHNS and CDR2 is SASEGT. The CDR3 has 16 residues. V lost 5 bases and J lost 4, with 17 bases in between.

The gene calls are TRBV6-5 and TRBJ1-1; weak D call: TRBD1 (6 bases). Germline values: CDR1 MNHEY, CDR2 SVGAGI. Trimming took off 5 bases at V and 5 bases at J, with 12 bases between the two ends. The CDR3 consists of 13 residues. The CDR3, as DNA: TGTGCCAGCAGTGAAACAGGGAGGACTGAAGCTTTCTTT. As protein: CASSETGRTEAFF.

In its sample, this clonotype was seen a few times. The chain uses TRBV10-3 and TRBJ2-5; the D gene could be TRBD1 or TRBD2 (5 bases each). This CDR3 contains 12 residues. V gave up 11 bases and J gave up 5 bases, with 15 bases separating them. Germline CDR1 and CDR2: ENHRY and SYGVKD. This CDR3 reads CASRGVRETQYF. In DNA form, the CDR3 reads TGTGCCTCAAGAGGGGTCCGGGAGACCCAGTACTTC.